The 26 T cell receptor beta chains below come from one sample, sequenced in a study of blood T cell repertoires in COVID-19. Assay: immunoSEQ multiplex PCR; the TCRdb copy retains only in-frame clones and omits some. Of around 300,000 clones listed, roughly 89% were seen once; the top ten hold roughly a tenth. The sequencing input was PBMCs or T cells enriched from blood (not recorded which). The source of these receptors is a woman aged 25 to 45 who had recovered from COVID-19.

The chain is built from TRBV19 and TRBJ1-2, with 9 bases matching TRBD1. Germline CDR1 is LNHDA and CDR2 is SQIVND (reference sequence). CDR3 length: 15 amino acids. J was trimmed by 10 bases and V by 5 bases; bases with no gene match: 14. As DNA, the CDR3 is TGTGCCAGTAGTGCACCTACCGGGACAGGGTCTATCTACACCTTC. This encodes CASSAPTGTGSIYTF.

This chain joins TRBV19 and TRBJ2-2; a weak D match, TRBD2 (6 bases). With 3 bases removed from V and 8 bases from J, the gap between germline ends came to 10 bases. The germline CDR1 and CDR2 sequences are LNHDA and SQIVND (reference sequence). The CDR3 is 13 residues long. This CDR3 is CASSIGGRGELFF. The DNA of the CDR3 is TGTGCCAGTAGTATTGGAGGGCGAGGGGAGCTGTTTTTT.

The CDR3 loop reads CASVRESYGYTF. CDR3 bases: TGTGCCAGCGTAAGGGAGTCCTATGGCTACACCTTC. The chain carries TRBV2 and TRBJ1-2; D remains ambiguous. Germline V gene lookup returns CDR1 SNHLY and CDR2 FYNNEI. V lost 8 bases to trimming and J lost 4 bases, with 11 bases between them. The CDR3 contains 12 residues.

The chain recombines TRBV4-2 with TRBJ2-3; 13 bases are a match to TRBD2. In germline, CDR1 is LGHNA, CDR2 YNFKEQ. V lost 4 bases, J lost 6 bases, and 13 bases stayed unmatched. The CDR3 is 18 amino acids. The CDR3 loop is CASSPLPLAGGLEDTQYF. Here the CDR3 DNA reads TGTGCCAGCAGCCCCTTGCCACTAGCGGGAGGGCTCGAGGATACGCAGTATTTT.

A single count supports this clone. In DNA form, the CDR3 reads TGCGCCAGCAGTCAATCGGGCCCACCCGCTGACGAGCAGTACTTC. Its protein product is CASSQSGPPADEQYF. The chain is built from TRBV23-1 and TRBJ2-7; D not resolved. TRBV23-1 qualifies as an ORF whose function is uncertain. V was cut by 0 bases and J by 5 bases, with 14 bases left in between. This CDR3 has 15 residues.

This chain links TRBV6-5 with TRBJ2-7, with D perhaps matching TRBD1 (6 bases). Germline CDR1 reads MNHEY; CDR2 reads SVGAGI. V was cut by 0 bases and J by 3 bases, with 9 bases left in between. This CDR3 region has 14 residues. In DNA form, the CDR3 reads TGTGCCAGCAGTTACTCAGGGGGTTTCTACGAGCAGTACTTC. It translates to CASSYSGGFYEQYF.

V usage is TRBV29-1 and J usage is TRBJ1-1; D is perhaps TRBD1 (5 bases). The CDR3 loop spans 13 amino acids. The V end lost 2 bases, the J end lost 5 bases, and 12 bases lay between the germline ends. Looked up from germline, CDR1 is SQVTM and CDR2 is ANQGSEA. This CDR3 reads CSVEQGIGTEAFF. CDR3 DNA sequence: TGCAGCGTTGAACAGGGAATAGGGACTGAAGCTTTCTTT.

This chain joins TRBV27 and TRBJ1-5, with TRBD1 as a possible D gene (6 bases). V was cut by 6 bases and J by 4 bases, with 22 bases left in between. The CDR3 loop spans 17 amino acids. CDR1 and CDR2 (germline): MNHEY, SMNVEV (reference sequence). The CDR3 reads CASSPIPGTPLNQPQHF. Written as DNA, the CDR3 is TGTGCCAGCAGCCCGATCCCTGGGACACCTTTAAATCAGCCCCAGCATTTT.

This clone has more than one count but fewer than ten. The chain combines TRBV10-3 with TRBJ2-1, with a tentative D call TRBD2 (6 bases). CDR3 size: 12 residues. Germline values: CDR1 ENHRY, CDR2 SYGVKD. The V end was cut by 4 bases, the J end by 9 bases, with 10 bases between. CDR3 residues: CAISVGGREQFF. The CDR3 coding sequence is TGTGCCATCAGTGTCGGGGGACGTGAGCAGTTCTTC.

A single count supports this clone. The rearrangement links TRBV10-1 to TRBJ2-2; 10 bases are a match to TRBD1. This CDR3 region has 16 residues. V dropped 0 bases and J dropped 6; count of bases not matched to a gene: 4. Germline V gene data show CDR1 as WNHNN and CDR2 as SYGVQD (reference sequence). CDR3 nucleotide sequence: TGCGCCAGCAGTGAGTCGGAGGGACAGGGGCCCGGGGAGCTGTTTTTT. Its translation: CASSESEGQGPGELFF.

This chain joins TRBV7-9 and TRBJ2-2; TRBD2 matches at 8 bases. The V gene end was trimmed by 3 bases and the J gene end by 2 bases; junction bases not matched to a gene: 8. This CDR3 spans 17 amino acids. CDR1 and CDR2 from the germline V gene are SEHNR and FQNEAQ (reference sequence). This CDR3 is CASSFKVLAENTGELFF. The CDR3 region has the DNA TGTGCCAGCAGCTTTAAGGTACTAGCGGAAAACACCGGGGAGCTGTTTTTT.

The rearrangement uses TRBV18 and TRBJ1-2; 11 nucleotides agree with TRBD1. Germline loops: CDR1 KGHSH, CDR2 LQKENI. The CDR3 covers 12 residues. With V trimmed by 3 bases and J by 12 bases, 3 bases remained unmatched. The CDR3 nucleotides are TGTGCCAGCTCACCGGGACAGGGGGTGAACACCTTC. This translates into CASSPGQGVNTF. The full variable domain, in which reference TRBV18 and TRBJ1-2 provide the parts outside the CDR3, is NAGVMQNPRHLVRRRGQEARLRCSPMKGHSHVYWYRQLPEEGLKFMVYLQKENIIDESGMPKERFSAEFPKEGPSILRIQQVVRGDSAAYFCASSPGQGVNTFGSGTRLTVV.

The chain employs TRBV7-9 and TRBJ1-5; 8 bases match TRBD1. V shed 1 base and J 6 bases; nucleotides not matched to a gene: 11. The germline gives CDR1 SEHNR, CDR2 FQNEAQ (reference sequence). This CDR3 comprises 17 residues. CDR3 sequence: CASSLGIRQGKGQPQHF. Written as DNA, the CDR3 is TGTGCCAGCAGCTTAGGAATACGACAGGGGAAGGGTCAGCCCCAGCATTTT.

The V gene is TRBV9, the J gene TRBJ2-1, with D possibly matching TRBD1 (7 bases). CDR1 SGDLS and CDR2 YYNGEE come from the germline V gene. With 4 bases removed from V and 3 bases from J, the gap between germline ends came to 14 bases. The CDR3 runs to 15 residues. In nucleotides, the CDR3 is TGTGCCAGCAGCCCCAGGGGGGATGTCTACAATGAGCAGTTCTTC. Its translation is CASSPRGDVYNEQFF.

On this clone itself: This specimen includes other DNA sequences encoding the same CDR3. The chain combines TRBV5-1 with TRBJ2-3, with 8 nucleotides matching TRBD2. The CDR3 has 17 amino acids. Losses at the gene ends were 0 bases for V and 3 bases for J; bases not matched to a gene: 9. Germline V gives CDR1 SGHRS, CDR2 YFSETQ. CDR3 loop: CASSLGRGARFTDTQYF. CDR3 in DNA: TGCGCCAGCAGCTTGGGGCGGGGGGCGCGGTTTACAGATACGCAGTATTTT.

This clone turned up a few times. The chain employs TRBV9 and TRBJ1-4, with 7 positions matching TRBD1. V dropped 0 bases and J dropped 5; count of bases not matched to a gene: 10. Germline V gene sequence: CDR1 SGDLS, CDR2 YYNGEE. This CDR3 is built from 17 residues. CDR3 sequence reads: CASSVDAGTEENEKLFF. In DNA, the CDR3 is TGTGCCAGCAGCGTAGATGCCGGGACAGAAGAAAATGAAAAACTGTTTTTT.

This CDR3 reads CASSSAGSPGYEQYF. The CDR3 coding sequence is TGTGCCAGCAGCTCCGCCGGGTCCCCCGGCTACGAGCAGTACTTC. The chain recombines TRBV7-2 with TRBJ2-7; D remains ambiguous. V was clipped by 4 bases and J by 3 bases, with 16 bases between them. The CDR3 length is 15 residues. Per the germline V gene, CDR1 is SGHTA and CDR2 is FQGNSA. Full variable domain (rest looked up from reference TRBV7-2 and TRBJ2-7): GAGVSQSPSNKVTEKGKDVELRCDPISGHTALYWYRQSLGQGLEFLIYFQGNSAPDKSGLPSDRFSAERTGGSVSTLTIQRTQQEDSAVYLCASSSAGSPGYEQYFGPGTRLTVT.

The CDR3 DNA reads as TGTGCCAGCAGTTACCGTTCGTCGCTAGCGGGAGGGATTACCTACGAGCAGTACTTC. Translation gives CASSYRSSLAGGITYEQYF. V gene TRBV6-2 or TRBV6-3 combines with J gene TRBJ2-7, with TRBD2 matching over 12 bases. Looked up from germline, CDR1 is MNHEY and CDR2 is SVGEGT. The CDR3 loop spans 19 amino acids. With 2 bases clipped from V and 2 bases from J, the junction kept 13 bases outside the gene matches.

The chain recombines TRBV7-6 with TRBJ2-3; 9 bases fit TRBD2. The CDR3 has 17 amino acids. The V gene's germline CDR1 is SGHVS and CDR2 FNYEAQ. The V gene end was trimmed by 1 base and the J gene end by 1 base; junction bases not matched to a gene: 6. CDR3 protein: CASSLGVAGERTDTQYF. The DNA for the CDR3 is TGTGCCAGCAGCTTAGGGGTAGCGGGAGAGCGCACAGATACGCAGTATTTT.

This clone occurred once. The chain links TRBV10-3 to TRBJ1-1, with TRBD1 matching over 7 bases. The CDR3 totals 14 residues. In germline, CDR1 is ENHRY, CDR2 SYGVKD. J was trimmed by 3 bases and V by 5 bases; bases with no gene match: 6. The CDR3 here is CAISRGGGHTEAFF. The CDR3 coding sequence is TGTGCCATCAGTCGAGGAGGGGGCCACACTGAAGCTTTCTTT.

The chain has TRBV6-1 and TRBJ2-7, with D perhaps matching TRBD1 (5 bases). V lost 3 bases to trimming and J lost 6 bases, with 12 bases between them. The CDR3 has 13 residues. Germline V CDR1 and CDR2: MNHNS, SASEGT. CDR3 loop: CASSDRVLGEQYF. Here the CDR3 DNA reads TGTGCCAGCAGTGACAGGGTCTTAGGCGAGCAGTACTTC.

In nucleotides, the CDR3 is TGTGCCAGCAGTCAACGGACAGGGGGGATCGAGCAGTACTTC. Its protein is CASSQRTGGIEQYF. The V gene is TRBV6-6, the J gene TRBJ2-7, with 10 positions matching TRBD1. Unmatched junction bases numbered 7, after V lost 5 bases and J lost 6 bases. Looked up from germline, CDR1 is MNHNY and CDR2 is SVGAGI (reference sequence). This CDR3 contains 14 residues.

The V and J genes are TRBV16 and TRBJ1-6, with D maybe TRBD1 (5 bases). CDR1 is KGHSY and CDR2 is FQNENV in the germline V gene. Trimming stripped 2 bases from V and 8 bases from J, with 10 bases between. The CDR3 contains 14 residues. CDR3 DNA: TGTGCCAGCAGCCAAGACAGACGCGATTCACCCCTCCACTTT. Translation: CASSQDRRDSPLHF.

The rearrangement uses TRBV3-1 (or the pseudogene TRBV3-2) and TRBJ1-2, with 7 bases that match TRBD1. The V segment lost 3 bases and the J segment 7 bases; nucleotides outside the gene matches: 8. The CDR3 totals 14 residues. Germline CDR1 is LGHDT and CDR2 is YNNKEL (reference sequence). Here the CDR3 DNA reads TGTGCCAGCAGCCACGCCGACAGGGAGAGTGGCTACACCTTC. This gives the protein CASSHADRESGYTF.

The chain is built from TRBV10-3 and TRBJ2-3; 7 bases are a match to TRBD2. CDR3 length equals 14 residues. With V trimmed by 10 bases and J by 0 bases, 7 bases remained unmatched. The V gene's germline CDR1 is ENHRY and CDR2 SYGVKD. The DNA for the CDR3 is TGTGCCACCTTACTAGCGAAGAGCACAGATACGCAGTATTTT. It is translated as CATLLAKSTDTQYF.

J is TRBJ2-3 and V is TRBV6-2 or TRBV6-3; tentatively, D is TRBD1 (5 bases). V gave up 5 bases and J gave up 0 bases, with 9 bases separating them. Germline-derived CDR1 and CDR2 are MNHEY and SVGEGT. CDR3 length equals 14 residues. The DNA for the CDR3 is TGTGCCAGCAGTCTAGGGGTTAGCACAGATACGCAGTATTTT. Amino acid sequence: CASSLGVSTDTQYF.